This TCR beta chain was identified during a study of CD8 T cells in ankylosing spondylitis. Study-level results: Relatively scarce in peripheral blood, disease-linked clones were CD8+. From matched ankylosing spondylitis synovial fluid, disease-linked clones were reportedly recovered at significantly enriched levels. The study identified a TCR beta motif of several highly homologous variants that appeared characteristic of ankylosing spondylitis blood.

For TCR beta, libraries came from quantitative 5'-RACE with molecular barcodes. TCRdb called the 5' RACE reads again in MiXCR, with one record for every CDR3 protein. The data contain 200,000 to 250,000 distinct CDR3 sequences, roughly 18% of them singletons. The V gene's germline CDR1 is ENHRY and CDR2 SYGVKD. The CDR3 sequence is 15 residues long. Between the trimmed V and J ends, which lost 4 bases and 0 bases, there was a span of 11 bases. A word on this clonotype: Its antigen remains unknown.

The V and J genes are TRBV10-3 and TRBJ2-3; weak D call: TRBD2 (5 bases). The sequence was obtained from a male donor with ankylosing spondylitis. Sequencing was done on a sample of blood, either unsorted or a sorted T cell fraction (not recorded which). The CDR3 sequence: CAISGGEPSTDTQYF. The CDR3 coding sequence is TGTGCCATCAGTGGGGGAGAACCTAGCACAGATACGCAGTATTTT.